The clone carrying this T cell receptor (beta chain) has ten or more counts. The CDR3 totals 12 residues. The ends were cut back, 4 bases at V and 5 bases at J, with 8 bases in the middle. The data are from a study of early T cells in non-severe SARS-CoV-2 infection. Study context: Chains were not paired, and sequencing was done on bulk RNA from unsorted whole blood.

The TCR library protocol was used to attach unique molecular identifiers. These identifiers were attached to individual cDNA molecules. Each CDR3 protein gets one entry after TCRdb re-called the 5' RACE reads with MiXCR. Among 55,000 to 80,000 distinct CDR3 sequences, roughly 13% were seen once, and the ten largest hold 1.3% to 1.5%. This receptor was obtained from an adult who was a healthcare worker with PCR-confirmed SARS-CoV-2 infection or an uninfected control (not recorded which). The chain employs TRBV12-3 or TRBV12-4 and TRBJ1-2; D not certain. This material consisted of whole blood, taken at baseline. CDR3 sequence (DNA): TGTGCCAGCAGTTCGTGTGGTTATGGCTACACCTTC. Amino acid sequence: CASSSCGYGYTF.